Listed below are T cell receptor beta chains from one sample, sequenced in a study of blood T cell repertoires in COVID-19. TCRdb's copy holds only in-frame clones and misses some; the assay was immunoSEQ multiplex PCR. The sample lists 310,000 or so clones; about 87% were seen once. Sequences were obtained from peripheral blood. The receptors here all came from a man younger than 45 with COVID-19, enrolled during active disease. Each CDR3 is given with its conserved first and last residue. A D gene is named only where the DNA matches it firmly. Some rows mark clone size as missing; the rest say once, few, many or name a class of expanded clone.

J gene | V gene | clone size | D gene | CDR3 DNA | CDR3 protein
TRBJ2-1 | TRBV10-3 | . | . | TGTGCCATCAGTGAGTCTGGGGGGTGGACTACAAAGAATGAGCAGTTCTTC | CAISESGGWTTKNEQFF
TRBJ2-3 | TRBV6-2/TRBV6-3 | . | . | TGTGCCAGCAGTTGGATGATCCGACTGACTGATACGCAGTATTTT | CASSWMIRLTDTQYF
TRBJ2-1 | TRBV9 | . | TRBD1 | TGTGCCAGCAGCGTAGCTATCGGACAGGGGCCCTACAATGAGCAGTTCTTC | CASSVAIGQGPYNEQFF
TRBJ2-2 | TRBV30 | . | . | TGTGCCTGGATGGGACTCGCGGGACAGATGAACACCGGGGAGCTGTTTTTT | CAWMGLAGQMNTGELFF
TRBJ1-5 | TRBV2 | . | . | TGTGCCAGCAGTGGAAGCTATAATCAGCCCCAGCATTTT | CASSGSYNQPQHF
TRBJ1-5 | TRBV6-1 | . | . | TGTGCCAGCAGTCAAGCCAGGACACTTACCCAGAACCAGCATTTT | CASSQARTLTQNQHF
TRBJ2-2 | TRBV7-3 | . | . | TGTGCCAGCAGGCTGGGACTCCCGAACACCGGGGAGCTGTTTTTT | CASRLGLPNTGELFF
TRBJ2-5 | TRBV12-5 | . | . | TGTGCTAGTGGTTTGGATCCAATTCCGGGAGTAGAGGAGACCCAGTACTTC | CASGLDPIPGVEETQYF
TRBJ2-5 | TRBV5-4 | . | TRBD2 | TGTGCCAGCAGCATAAGGACAGGGGGGATGACTAGCGGGAGAGAGACCCAGTACTTC | CASSIRTGGMTSGRETQYF
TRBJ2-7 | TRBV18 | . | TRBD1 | TGTGCCAGCTCACCACCGGGGGACAGCTACGAGCAGTACTTC | CASSPPGDSYEQYF
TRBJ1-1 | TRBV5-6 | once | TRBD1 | TGTGCCAGCAGCTACACAGGGGGCACTGAAGCTTTCTTT | CASSYTGGTEAFF
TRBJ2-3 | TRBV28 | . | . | TGTGCCAGCAGTCCATGGACTACGACTAGCACAGATACGCAGTATTTT | CASSPWTTTSTDTQYF
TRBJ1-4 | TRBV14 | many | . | TGTGCCAGCAGCCAAGGATCCGGACTGAATGAAAAACTGTTTTTT | CASSQGSGLNEKLFF
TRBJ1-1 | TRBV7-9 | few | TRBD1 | TGTGCCAGCAGCTCCGCGGGACAGAAGAACACTGAAGCTTTCTTT | CASSSAGQKNTEAFF
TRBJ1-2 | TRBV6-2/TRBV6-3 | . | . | TGTGCCAGCAGTTCGACAGGTGCCCGGGGCTACACCTTC | CASSSTGARGYTF
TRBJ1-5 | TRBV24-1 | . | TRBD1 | TGTGCCACCAGTGATTCGAGAAAGGGACAGATCCAGCCCCAGCATTTT | CATSDSRKGQIQPQHF
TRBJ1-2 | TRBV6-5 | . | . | TGTGCCAGCAGTTACTCGGGAGAAAGTCGGGGCTACACCTTC | CASSYSGESRGYTF
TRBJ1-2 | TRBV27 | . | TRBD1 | TGTGCCAGCGGGACAGTAGGGAACTATGGCTACACCTTC | CASGTVGNYGYTF
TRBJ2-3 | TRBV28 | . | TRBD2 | TGTGCCAGCAGTCCATGGACTAGCGGGGCTGGGCAGTATTTT | CASSPWTSGAGQYF
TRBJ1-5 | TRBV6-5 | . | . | TGTGCCAGCAGGCAGGGGTCCCTAAATCAGCCCCAGCATTTT | CASRQGSLNQPQHF
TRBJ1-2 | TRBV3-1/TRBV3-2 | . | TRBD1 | TGTGCCAGCAGCCTCGGACAGGGACCCTATGGCTACACCTTC | CASSLGQGPYGYTF
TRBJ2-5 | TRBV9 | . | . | TGTGCCAGCAGCGACCAGGGGAACGGGGAGACCCAGTACTTC | CASSDQGNGETQYF
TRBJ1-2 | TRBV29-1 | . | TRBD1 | TGCAGCGTTGGGGGACAGGGGGCCCTCTATGGCTACACCTTC | CSVGGQGALYGYTF
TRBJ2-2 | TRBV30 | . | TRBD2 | TGTGCCTGGTTAGCGGGATCGAACACCGGGGAGCTGTTTTTT | CAWLAGSNTGELFF
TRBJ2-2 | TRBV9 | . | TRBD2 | TGTGCCAGCAGTACTAGCGGGCCCAACACCGGGGAGCTGTTTTTT | CASSTSGPNTGELFF
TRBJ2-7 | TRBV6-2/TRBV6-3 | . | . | TGTGCCAGCAGTTTCTCCCGGACAGCCCAGCAGTACTTC | CASSFSRTAQQYF
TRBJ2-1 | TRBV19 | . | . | TGTGCCAGTAGTATAGTTGGCAGTGACAATGAGCAGTTCTTC | CASSIVGSDNEQFF
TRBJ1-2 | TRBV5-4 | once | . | TGTGCCAGCAGCTTGGGAGGTTCGGGAGGCTACACCTTC | CASSLGGSGGYTF
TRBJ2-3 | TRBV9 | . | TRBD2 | TGTGCCAGCAGCCCCCGGACTACGCTAGCGGGACCAAGCACAGATACGCAGTATTTT | CASSPRTTLAGPSTDTQYF
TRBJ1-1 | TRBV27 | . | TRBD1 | TGTGCCAGCAGTGACAGGGGGCGGACTGAAGCTTTCTTT | CASSDRGRTEAFF
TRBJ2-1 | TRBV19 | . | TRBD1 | TGTGCCAGTAGTCGGACAGGCGCCTACAATGAGCAGTTCTTC | CASSRTGAYNEQFF
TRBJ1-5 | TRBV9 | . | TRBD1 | TGTGCCAGCAGCGCGACAGGGGGCAATCAGCCCCAGCATTTT | CASSATGGNQPQHF
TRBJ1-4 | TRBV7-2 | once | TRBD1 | TGTGCCAGCAGCCCTAGGCGGGACAGAAATGAAAAACTGTTTTTT | CASSPRRDRNEKLFF
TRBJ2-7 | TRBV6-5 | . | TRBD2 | TGTGCCAGCAGTTACTCGAGTGCTAGCGGAGCCTACGAGCAGTACTTC | CASSYSSASGAYEQYF
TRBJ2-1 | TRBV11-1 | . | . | TGTGCCAGCAGCCCACGGAGGTCTAGCGATTACAATGAGCAGTTCTTC | CASSPRRSSDYNEQFF
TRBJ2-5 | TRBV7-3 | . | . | TGTGCCAGCAGCTTGGACATTTCCCCTCAGGAGACCCAGTACTTC | CASSLDISPQETQYF
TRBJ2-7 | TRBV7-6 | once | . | TGTGCCAGCAGCCGAAACGGGGGCTACGAGCAGTACTTC | CASSRNGGYEQYF
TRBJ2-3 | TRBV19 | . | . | TGTGCCAGTACCCCATGGGGAGCGCCACTGGGGGATACGCAGTATTTT | CASTPWGAPLGDTQYF
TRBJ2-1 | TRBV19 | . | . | TGTGCCAGTAGTATGAATACAGGAGCGGGCAATGAGCAGTTCTTC | CASSMNTGAGNEQFF
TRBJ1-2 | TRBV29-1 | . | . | TGCAGCGTTGTTCCCCAGGGTAGGCCGGCCCACACCTTC | CSVVPQGRPAHTF
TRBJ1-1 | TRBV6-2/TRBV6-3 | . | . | TGTGCCAGCAGTCCAATAACCTACGGAGCTTTCTTT | CASSPITYGAFF
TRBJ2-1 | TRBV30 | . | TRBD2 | TGTGCCTGCTCGCCGCTAGCGGGAGCCTACAATGAGCAGTTCTTC | CACSPLAGAYNEQFF